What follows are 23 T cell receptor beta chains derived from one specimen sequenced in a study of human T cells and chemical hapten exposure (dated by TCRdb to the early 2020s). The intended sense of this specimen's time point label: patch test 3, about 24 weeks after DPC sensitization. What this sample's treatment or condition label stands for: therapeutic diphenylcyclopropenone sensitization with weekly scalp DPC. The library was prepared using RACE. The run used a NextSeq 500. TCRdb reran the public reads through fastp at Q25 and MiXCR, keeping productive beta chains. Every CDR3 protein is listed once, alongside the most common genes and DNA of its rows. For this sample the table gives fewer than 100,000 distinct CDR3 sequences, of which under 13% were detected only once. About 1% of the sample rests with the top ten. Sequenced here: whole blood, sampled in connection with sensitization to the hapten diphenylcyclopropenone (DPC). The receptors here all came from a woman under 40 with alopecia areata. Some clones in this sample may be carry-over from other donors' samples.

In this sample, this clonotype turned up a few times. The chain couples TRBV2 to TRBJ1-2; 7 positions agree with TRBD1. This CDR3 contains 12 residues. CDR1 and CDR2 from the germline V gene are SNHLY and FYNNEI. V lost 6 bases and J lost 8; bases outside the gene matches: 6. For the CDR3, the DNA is TGTGCCAGCAGAGAGACAGGGCTCGGCTACACCTTC. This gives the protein CASRETGLGYTF. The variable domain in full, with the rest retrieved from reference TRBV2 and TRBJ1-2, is EPEVTQTPSHQVTQMGQEVILRCVPISNHLYFYWYRQILGQKVEFLVSFYNNEISEKSEIFDDQFSVERPDGSNFTLKIRSTKLEDSAMYFCASRETGLGYTFGSGTRLTVV.

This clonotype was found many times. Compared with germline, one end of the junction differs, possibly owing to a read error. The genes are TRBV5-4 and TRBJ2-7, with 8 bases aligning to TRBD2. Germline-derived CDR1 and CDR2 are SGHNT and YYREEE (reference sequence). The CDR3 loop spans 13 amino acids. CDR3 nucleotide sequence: TGTGCCAGCACCGGAGCGGGAGAAACGAACGCGGTCTTC. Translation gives CASTGAGETNAVF.

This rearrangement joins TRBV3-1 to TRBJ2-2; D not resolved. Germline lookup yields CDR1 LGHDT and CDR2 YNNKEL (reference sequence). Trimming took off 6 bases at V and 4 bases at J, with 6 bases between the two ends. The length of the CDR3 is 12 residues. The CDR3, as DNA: TGTGCCAGCAGGAAGGCCACCGGGGAGCTGTTTTTT. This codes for CASRKATGELFF.

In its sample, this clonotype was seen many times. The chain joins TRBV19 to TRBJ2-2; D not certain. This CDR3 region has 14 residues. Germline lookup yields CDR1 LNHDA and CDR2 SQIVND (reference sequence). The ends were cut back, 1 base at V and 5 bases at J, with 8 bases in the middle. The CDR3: CASSIGPRTGELFF. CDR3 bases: TGTGCCAGTAGTATAGGACCCAGGACCGGGGAGCTGTTTTTT.

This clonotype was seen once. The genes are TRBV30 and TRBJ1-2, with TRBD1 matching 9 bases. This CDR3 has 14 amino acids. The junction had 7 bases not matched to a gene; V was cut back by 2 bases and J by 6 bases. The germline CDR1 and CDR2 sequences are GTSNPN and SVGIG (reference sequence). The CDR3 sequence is CAWSPPDRGDGYTF. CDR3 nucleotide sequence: TGTGCCTGGAGTCCCCCGGACAGGGGCGATGGCTACACCTTC.

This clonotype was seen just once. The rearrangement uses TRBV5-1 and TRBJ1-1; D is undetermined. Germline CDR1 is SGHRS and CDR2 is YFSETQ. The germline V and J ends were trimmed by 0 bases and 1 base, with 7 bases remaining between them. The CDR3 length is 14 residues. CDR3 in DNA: TGCGCCAGCAGCTTGGCCTGGGCGAACACTGAAGCTTTCTTT. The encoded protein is CASSLAWANTEAFF.

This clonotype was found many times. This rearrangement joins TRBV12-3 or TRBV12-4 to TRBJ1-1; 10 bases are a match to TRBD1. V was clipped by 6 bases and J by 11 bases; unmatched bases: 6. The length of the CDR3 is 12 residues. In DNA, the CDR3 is TGTGCCAGCAGCTCCGGGACAGGGGTCGCTTTCTTT. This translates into CASSSGTGVAFF.

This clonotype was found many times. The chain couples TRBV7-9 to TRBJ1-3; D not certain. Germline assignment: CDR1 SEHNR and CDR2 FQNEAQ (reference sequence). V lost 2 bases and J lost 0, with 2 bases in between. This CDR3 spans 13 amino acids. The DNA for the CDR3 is TGTGCCAGCAGCTTACCCTCTGGAAACACCATATATTTT. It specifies CASSLPSGNTIYF.

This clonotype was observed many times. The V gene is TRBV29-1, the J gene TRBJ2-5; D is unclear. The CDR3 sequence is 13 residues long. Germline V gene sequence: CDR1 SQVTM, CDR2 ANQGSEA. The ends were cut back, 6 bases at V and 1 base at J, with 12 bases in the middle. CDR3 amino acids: CSVAWASQETQYF. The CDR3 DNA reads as TGCAGCGTAGCCTGGGCGTCCCAAGAGACCCAGTACTTC.

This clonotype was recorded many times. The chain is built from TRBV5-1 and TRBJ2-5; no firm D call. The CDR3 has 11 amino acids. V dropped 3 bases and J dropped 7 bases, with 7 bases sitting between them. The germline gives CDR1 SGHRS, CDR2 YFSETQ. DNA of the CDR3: TGCGCCAGCAGCTACGAAGGGACCCAGTACTTC. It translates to CASSYEGTQYF.

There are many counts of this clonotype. Here the CDR3 reads CASSQLPGQINQPQHF. The CDR3 coding sequence is TGTGCCAGCAGTCAATTACCGGGACAGATCAATCAGCCCCAGCATTTT. The gene calls are TRBV28 and TRBJ1-5, with TRBD1 matching over 7 bases. The CDR3 contains 16 residues. Germline values: CDR1 MDHEN, CDR2 SYDVKM. The J segment lost 3 bases and the V segment lost 5 bases, leaving 10 bases of the junction unmatched.

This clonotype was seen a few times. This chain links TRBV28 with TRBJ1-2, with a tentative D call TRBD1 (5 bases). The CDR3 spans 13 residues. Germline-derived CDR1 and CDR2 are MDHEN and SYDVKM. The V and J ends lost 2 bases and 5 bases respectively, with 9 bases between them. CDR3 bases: TGTGCCAGCAGTTTAGGGGCGGTGTATGGCTACACCTTC. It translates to CASSLGAVYGYTF.

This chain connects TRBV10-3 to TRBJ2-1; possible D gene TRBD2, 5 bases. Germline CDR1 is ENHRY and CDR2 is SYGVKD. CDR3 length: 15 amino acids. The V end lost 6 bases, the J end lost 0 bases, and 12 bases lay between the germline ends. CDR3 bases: TGTGCCATCAGCGAACCGGGGAGCTCCTACAATGAGCAGTTCTTC. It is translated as CAISEPGSSYNEQFF.

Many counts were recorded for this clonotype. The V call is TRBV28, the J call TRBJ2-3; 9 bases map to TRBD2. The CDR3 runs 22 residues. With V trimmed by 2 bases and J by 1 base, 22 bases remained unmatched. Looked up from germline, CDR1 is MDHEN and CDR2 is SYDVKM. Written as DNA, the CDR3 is TGTGCCAGCAGTTTACGCTCTAGCGGGATACAGACCAGGAGGGGCGGCACAGATACGCAGTATTTT. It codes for CASSLRSSGIQTRRGGTDTQYF.

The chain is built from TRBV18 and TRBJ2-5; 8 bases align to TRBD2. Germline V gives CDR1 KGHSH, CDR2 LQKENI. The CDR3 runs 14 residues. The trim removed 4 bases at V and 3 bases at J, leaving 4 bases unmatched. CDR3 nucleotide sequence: TGTGCCAGCTCACTCCCGGGACTAGAAGAGACCCAGTACTTC. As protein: CASSLPGLEETQYF.

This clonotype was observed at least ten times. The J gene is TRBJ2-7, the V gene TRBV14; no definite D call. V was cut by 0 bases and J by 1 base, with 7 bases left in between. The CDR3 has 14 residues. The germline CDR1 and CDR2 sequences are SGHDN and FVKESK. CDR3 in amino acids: CASSQDADSYEQYF. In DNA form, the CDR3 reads TGTGCCAGCAGCCAAGATGCAGATTCCTACGAGCAGTACTTC.

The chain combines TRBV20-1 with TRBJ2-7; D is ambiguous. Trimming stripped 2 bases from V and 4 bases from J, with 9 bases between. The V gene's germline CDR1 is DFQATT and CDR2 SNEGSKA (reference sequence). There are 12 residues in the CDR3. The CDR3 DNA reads TGCAGTGCTAGAACTTCTTCTTACGAGCAGTACGTC. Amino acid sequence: CSARTSSYEQYV.

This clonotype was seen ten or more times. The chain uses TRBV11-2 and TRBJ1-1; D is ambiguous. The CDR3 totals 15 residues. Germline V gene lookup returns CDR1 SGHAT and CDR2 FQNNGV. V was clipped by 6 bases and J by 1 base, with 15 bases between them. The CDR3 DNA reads TGTGCCAGCAGGCATCCCGGGTTACGGAACACTGAAGCTTTCTTT. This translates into CASRHPGLRNTEAFF.

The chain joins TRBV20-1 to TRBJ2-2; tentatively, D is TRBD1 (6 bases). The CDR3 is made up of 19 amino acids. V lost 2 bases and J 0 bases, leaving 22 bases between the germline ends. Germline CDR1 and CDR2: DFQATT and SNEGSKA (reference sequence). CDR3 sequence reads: CSARPLPRGQSANTGELFF. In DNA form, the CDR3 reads TGCAGTGCTAGACCTTTACCCCGTGGACAGAGCGCGAACACCGGGGAGCTGTTTTTT.

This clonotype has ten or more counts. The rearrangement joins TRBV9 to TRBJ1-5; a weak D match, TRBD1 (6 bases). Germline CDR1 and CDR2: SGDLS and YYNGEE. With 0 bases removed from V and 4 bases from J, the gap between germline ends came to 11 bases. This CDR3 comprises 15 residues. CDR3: CASSVDGGGNQPQHF. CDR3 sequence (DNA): TGTGCCAGCAGCGTAGATGGGGGCGGGAATCAGCCCCAGCATTTT. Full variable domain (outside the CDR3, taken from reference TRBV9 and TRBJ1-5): DSGVTQTPKHLITATGQRVTLRCSPRSGDLSVYWYQQSLDQGLQFLIQYYNGEERAKGNILERFSAQQFPDLHSELNLSSLELGDSALYFCASSVDGGGNQPQHFGDGTRLSIL.

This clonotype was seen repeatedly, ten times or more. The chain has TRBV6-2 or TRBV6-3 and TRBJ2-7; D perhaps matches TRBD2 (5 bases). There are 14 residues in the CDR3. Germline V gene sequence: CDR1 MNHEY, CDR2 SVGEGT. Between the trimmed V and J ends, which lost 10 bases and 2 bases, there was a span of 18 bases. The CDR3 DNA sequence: TGTGCCATTCGGGATGGGCGGTCCACCTACGAGCAGTACTTC. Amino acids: CAIRDGRSTYEQYF.

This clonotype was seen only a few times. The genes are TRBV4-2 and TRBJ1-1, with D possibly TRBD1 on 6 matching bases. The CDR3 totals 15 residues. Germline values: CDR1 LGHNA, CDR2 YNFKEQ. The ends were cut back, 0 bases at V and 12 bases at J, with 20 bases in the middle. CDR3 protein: CASSQEYLGQKETFF. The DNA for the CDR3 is TGTGCCAGCAGCCAAGAATACCTCGGACAGAAAGAGACTTTCTTT.

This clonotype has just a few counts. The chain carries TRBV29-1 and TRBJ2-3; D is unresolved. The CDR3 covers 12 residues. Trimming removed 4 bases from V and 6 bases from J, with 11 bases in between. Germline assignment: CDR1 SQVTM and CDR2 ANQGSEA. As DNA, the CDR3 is TGCAGCGTTGTCGGCTCTTCCGATACGCAGTATTTT. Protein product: CSVVGSSDTQYF.